The 12 T cell receptor beta chains reported below all come from one sample, sequenced in a study of long-term antiretroviral therapy in people with HIV. immunoSEQ v3.0 was run at survey level. The table came from immunoSEQ multiplex PCR; TCRdb's copy has only in-frame clones and leaves some out. Of 35,000 to 45,000 clones in the sample, roughly 93% were seen once. Sequenced here: unsorted PBMCs, sampled 4.1 years after starting antiretroviral therapy. Source of these receptors: a woman between 50 and 59 years old with HIV.

The sample holds a few counts of this clone. V usage is TRBV4-1 and J usage is TRBJ2-3; 14 bases fit TRBD2. CDR1 and CDR2 from the germline V gene are MGHRA and YSYEKL. The J segment lost 9 bases and the V segment lost 6 bases, leaving 8 bases of the junction unmatched. This CDR3 is built from 15 residues. CDR3 protein: CASRLVGLAGDTQYF. The CDR3, as DNA: TGCGCCAGCAGGCTGGTGGGACTAGCGGGAGACACGCAGTATTTT.

The V and J genes are TRBV9 and TRBJ2-3; D is unresolved. Deletions cut 0 bases from V and 2 bases from J, with 10 bases between. CDR3 length: 15 amino acids. Germline lookup yields CDR1 SGDLS and CDR2 YYNGEE. CDR3: CASSVALTFTDTQYF. The CDR3 DNA follows: TGTGCCAGCAGCGTAGCCTTGACCTTCACAGATACGCAGTATTTT.

This chain joins TRBV7-9 and TRBJ1-2; D call uncertain. V gave up 2 bases and J gave up 1 base, with 11 bases separating them. Germline assignment: CDR1 SEHNR and CDR2 FQNEAQ (reference sequence). CDR3 length: 15 residues. CDR3 protein: CASSLLVSSNYGYTF. CDR3 sequence (DNA): TGTGCCAGCAGCTTACTGGTTTCGAGTAACTATGGCTACACCTTC.

This chain links TRBV5-1 with TRBJ2-5; 16 positions agree with TRBD2. Germline CDR1 SGHRS, CDR2 YFSETQ. V was clipped by 0 bases and J by 0 bases; unmatched bases: 8. The CDR3 spans 20 residues. The CDR3 DNA sequence: TGCGCCAGCAGCTTGGCGGGGACTAGCGGGGGGGCCCCGGACCAAGAGACCCAGTACTTC. This encodes CASSLAGTSGGAPDQETQYF.

This chain uses TRBV9 with TRBJ1-1, with D perhaps matching TRBD1 (6 bases). Germline V CDR1 and CDR2: SGDLS, YYNGEE. The CDR3 spans 15 residues. Trimming took 3 bases from V and 4 from J, leaving 16 bases between them. CDR3 loop: CASSGGSRGITEAFF. Here the CDR3 DNA reads TGTGCCAGCAGCGGCGGTAGCAGGGGAATCACTGAAGCTTTCTTT.

This clone has just one count. The V call is TRBV7-2, the J call TRBJ1-2, with D unclear. CDR1 and CDR2 (germline): SGHTA, FQGNSA. The V gene lost 1 base and the J gene lost 7 bases, with 4 bases spanning the gap. The CDR3 contains 11 residues. DNA for the CDR3: TGTGCCAGCAGCTTAGTTACTGGCTACACCTTC. This encodes CASSLVTGYTF.

CDR3 sequence: CASIGQEGYTF. Here the CDR3 DNA reads TGTGCCAGCATCGGACAGGAAGGGTACACCTTC. The V and J genes are TRBV6-5 and TRBJ1-2; 7 bases are a match to TRBD1. The V and J ends lost 7 bases and 11 bases, in that order; junction bases with no gene match: 7. The germline gives CDR1 MNHEY, CDR2 SVGAGI. CDR3 length: 11 residues.

V gene TRBV27 combines with J gene TRBJ1-5, with 8 bases identical to TRBD1. CDR1 and CDR2 (germline): MNHEY, SMNVEV (reference sequence). V gave up 3 bases and J gave up 5 bases; unmatched junction bases: 3. The CDR3 contains 14 residues. The CDR3 region is CASSFQGADQPQHF. The DNA of the CDR3 is TGTGCCAGCAGTTTTCAGGGGGCTGATCAGCCCCAGCATTTT.

This clone turned up a few times. The V call is TRBV7-9, the J call TRBJ1-2; no reliable D call. Germline-derived CDR1 and CDR2 are SEHNR and FQNEAQ (reference sequence). This CDR3 is built from 11 residues. Trimming removed 8 bases from V and 6 bases from J, with 10 bases in between. The DNA for the CDR3 is TGTGCCAGCGGAGCGAGGGATGGCTACACCTTC. It translates to CASGARDGYTF.

The chain has TRBV19 and TRBJ1-3, with D perhaps matching TRBD1 (6 bases). This CDR3 comprises 15 residues. The V gene lost 8 bases and the J gene lost 1 base, with 15 bases spanning the gap. Germline V CDR1 and CDR2: LNHDA, SQIVND (reference sequence). Here the CDR3 DNA reads TGTGCCAGTCGTACGGACAGCATTTCTGGAAACACCATATATTTT. Translation: CASRTDSISGNTIYF.

The CDR3: CASSEQVLSYEQYF. CDR3 bases: TGTGCCAGCAGTGAGCAGGTTCTGTCCTACGAGCAGTACTTC. The V and J genes are TRBV6-1 and TRBJ2-7; no clear D. The V gene lost 3 bases and the J gene lost 1 base, with 10 bases spanning the gap. Germline values: CDR1 MNHNS, CDR2 SASEGT. The CDR3 loop spans 14 amino acids.

The chain links TRBV7-2 to TRBJ2-7, with 9 bases that match TRBD1. Trimming took 6 bases from V and 3 from J; bases not matched to a gene: 6. This CDR3 has 14 amino acids. Germline CDR1 SGHTA, CDR2 FQGNSA. Here the CDR3 reads CASSTGTGIYEQYF. DNA for the CDR3: TGTGCCAGCAGTACCGGGACAGGGATCTACGAGCAGTACTTC.